This T cell receptor (beta chain) was sequenced during a study of blood T cells in healthy people across ages. Study observations and caveats: From one million sequenced T cells, diversity estimates were lower bounds.

Germline V gene sequence: CDR1 LGHNA, CDR2 YNFKEQ. The ends were cut back, 4 bases at V and 5 bases at J, with 12 bases in the middle. The CDR3 has 13 amino acids. Concerning this clonotype itself: Its specificity is not known.

A sample-barcoded 5' primer and a J-beta primer mix were used in a second PCR of roughly 7 to 11 cycles. TCRdb re-called the 5' RACE reads with MiXCR, one entry per CDR3 protein. The profile shows about 760,000 distinct CDR3 sequences, approximately 25% of them singletons. This sample was also put to use in a study of T cells of mothers and their children. As reported in that work: Three healthy Caucasian mothers and their six children donated. The second PCR used the M1S primer, and this primer added sample barcodes and 2-4 random nucleotides.

The source material was blood. This TCR was recovered from a boy aged 5-17 years in good health. The chain recombines TRBV4-2 with TRBJ2-7; D call uncertain. Here the CDR3 DNA reads TGTGCCAGCAGCCCCCTGGGGTTCGACGAGCAGTACTTC. It specifies CASSPLGFDEQYF.